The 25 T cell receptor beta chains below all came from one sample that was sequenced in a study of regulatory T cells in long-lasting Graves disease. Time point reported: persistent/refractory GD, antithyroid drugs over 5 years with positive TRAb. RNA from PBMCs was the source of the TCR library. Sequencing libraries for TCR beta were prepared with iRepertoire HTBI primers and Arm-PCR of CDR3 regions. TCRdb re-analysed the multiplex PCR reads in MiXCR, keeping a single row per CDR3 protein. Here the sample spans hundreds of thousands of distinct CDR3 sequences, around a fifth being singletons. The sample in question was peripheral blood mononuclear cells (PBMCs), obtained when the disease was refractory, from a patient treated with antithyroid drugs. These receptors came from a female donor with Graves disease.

In DNA, the CDR3 is TGTGCCAGCAGTCCAGAACAGGGTCCGGACTATGGCTACACCTTC. Translated: CASSPEQGPDYGYTF. The chain couples TRBV6-1 to TRBJ1-2, with D maybe TRBD1 (6 bases). CDR1 and CDR2 (germline): MNHNS, SASEGT. The CDR3 extends over 15 amino acids. V lost 5 bases and J 3 bases, leaving 16 bases between the germline ends.

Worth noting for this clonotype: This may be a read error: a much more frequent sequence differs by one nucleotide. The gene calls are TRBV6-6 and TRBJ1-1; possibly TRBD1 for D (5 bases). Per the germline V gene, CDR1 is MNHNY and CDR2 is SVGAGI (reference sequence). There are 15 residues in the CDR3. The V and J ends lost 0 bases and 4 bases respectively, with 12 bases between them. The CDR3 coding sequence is TGTGCCAGCAGTTACTCGGCCGCGGGGGGCACTGAAGCTTTCTTT. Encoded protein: CASSYSAAGGTEAFF.

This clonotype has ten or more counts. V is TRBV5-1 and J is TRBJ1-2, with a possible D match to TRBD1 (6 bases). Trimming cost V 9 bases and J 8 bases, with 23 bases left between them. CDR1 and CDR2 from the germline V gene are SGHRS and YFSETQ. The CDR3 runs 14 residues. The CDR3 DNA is TGCGCCACCCGTTGGGACACCCTGAGCGCCGGCTACACCTTC. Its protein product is CATRWDTLSAGYTF.

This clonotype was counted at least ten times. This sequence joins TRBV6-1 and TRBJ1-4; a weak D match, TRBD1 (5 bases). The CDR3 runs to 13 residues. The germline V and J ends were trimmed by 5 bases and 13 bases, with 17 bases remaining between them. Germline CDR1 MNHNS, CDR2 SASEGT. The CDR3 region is CASSLGTVGSLFF. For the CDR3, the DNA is TGTGCCAGCAGTCTGGGGACCGTCGGTTCACTGTTTTTT.

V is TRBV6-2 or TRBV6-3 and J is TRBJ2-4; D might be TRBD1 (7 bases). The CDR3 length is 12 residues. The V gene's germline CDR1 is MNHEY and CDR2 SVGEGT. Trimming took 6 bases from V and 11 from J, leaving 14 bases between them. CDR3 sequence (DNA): TGTGCCAGCAGCCTCGACAGGGAGGTTCAGTACTTC. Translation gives CASSLDREVQYF.

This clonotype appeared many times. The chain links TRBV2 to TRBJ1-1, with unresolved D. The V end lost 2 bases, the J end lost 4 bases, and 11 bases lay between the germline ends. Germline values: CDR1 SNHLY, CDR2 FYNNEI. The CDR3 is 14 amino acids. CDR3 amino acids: CASSESAGFTEAFF. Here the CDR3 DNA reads TGTGCCAGCAGTGAATCGGCGGGGTTCACTGAAGCTTTCTTT.

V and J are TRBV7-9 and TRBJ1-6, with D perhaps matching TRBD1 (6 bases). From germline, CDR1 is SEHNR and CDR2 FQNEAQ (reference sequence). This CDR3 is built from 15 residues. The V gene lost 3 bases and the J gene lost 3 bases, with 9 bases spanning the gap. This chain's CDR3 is CASSLAGDYNSPLHF. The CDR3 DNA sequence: TGTGCCAGCAGCTTGGCAGGGGACTATAATTCACCCCTCCACTTT.

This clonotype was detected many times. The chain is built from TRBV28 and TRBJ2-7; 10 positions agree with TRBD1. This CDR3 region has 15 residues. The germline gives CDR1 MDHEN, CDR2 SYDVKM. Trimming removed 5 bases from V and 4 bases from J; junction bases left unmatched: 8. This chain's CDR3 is CASSITGTGEYEQYF. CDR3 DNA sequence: TGTGCCAGCAGTATCACCGGGACAGGGGAATACGAGCAGTACTTC.

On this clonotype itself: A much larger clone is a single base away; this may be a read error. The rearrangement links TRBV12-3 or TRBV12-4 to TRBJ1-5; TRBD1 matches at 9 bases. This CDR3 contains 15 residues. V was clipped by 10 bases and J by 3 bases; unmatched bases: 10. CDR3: CANRPTGGLNQPQHF. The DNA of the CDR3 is TGTGCCAACAGACCGACAGGGGGACTCAATCAGCCCCAGCATTTT.

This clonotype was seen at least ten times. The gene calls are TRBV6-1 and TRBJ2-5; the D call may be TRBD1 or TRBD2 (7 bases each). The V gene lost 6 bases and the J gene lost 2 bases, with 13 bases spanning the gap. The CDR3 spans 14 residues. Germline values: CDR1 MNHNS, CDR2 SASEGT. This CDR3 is CASRGGGRQETQYF. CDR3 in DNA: TGTGCCAGCAGGGGAGGGGGCCGGCAAGAGACCCAGTACTTC.

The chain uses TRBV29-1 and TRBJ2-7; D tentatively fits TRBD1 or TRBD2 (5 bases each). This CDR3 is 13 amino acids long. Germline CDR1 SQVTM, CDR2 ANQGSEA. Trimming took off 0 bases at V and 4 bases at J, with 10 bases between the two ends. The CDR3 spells CSVEDGAQYEQYF. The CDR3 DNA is TGCAGCGTTGAAGACGGGGCCCAATACGAGCAGTACTTC.

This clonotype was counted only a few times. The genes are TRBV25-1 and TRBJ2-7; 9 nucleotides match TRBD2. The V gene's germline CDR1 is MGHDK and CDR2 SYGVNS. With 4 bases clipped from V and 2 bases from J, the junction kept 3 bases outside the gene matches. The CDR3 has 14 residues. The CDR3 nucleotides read TGTGCCAGCAGTGCGCGGGGGGGGACCTACGAGCAGTACTTC. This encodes CASSARGGTYEQYF.

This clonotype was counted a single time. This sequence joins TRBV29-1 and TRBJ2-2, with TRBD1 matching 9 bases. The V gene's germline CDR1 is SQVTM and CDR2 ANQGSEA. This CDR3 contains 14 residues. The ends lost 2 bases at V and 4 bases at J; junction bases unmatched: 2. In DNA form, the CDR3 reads TGCAGCGTTGAACCGGACAGGGGCACCGGGGAGCTGTTTTTT. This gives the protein CSVEPDRGTGELFF.

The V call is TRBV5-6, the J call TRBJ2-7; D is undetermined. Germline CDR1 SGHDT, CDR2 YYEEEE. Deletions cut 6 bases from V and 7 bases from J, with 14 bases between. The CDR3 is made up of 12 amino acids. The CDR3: CASTSLGREQYF. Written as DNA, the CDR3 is TGTGCCAGCACCTCCTTGGGCCGGGAGCAGTACTTC.

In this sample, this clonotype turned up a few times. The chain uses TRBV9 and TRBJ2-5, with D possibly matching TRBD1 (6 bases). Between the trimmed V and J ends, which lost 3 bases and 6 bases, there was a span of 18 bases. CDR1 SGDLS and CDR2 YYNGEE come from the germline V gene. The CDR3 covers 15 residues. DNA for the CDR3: TGTGCCAGCAGCGGAGGGGACACGCAGCAAAAGACCCAGTACTTC. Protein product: CASSGGDTQQKTQYF.

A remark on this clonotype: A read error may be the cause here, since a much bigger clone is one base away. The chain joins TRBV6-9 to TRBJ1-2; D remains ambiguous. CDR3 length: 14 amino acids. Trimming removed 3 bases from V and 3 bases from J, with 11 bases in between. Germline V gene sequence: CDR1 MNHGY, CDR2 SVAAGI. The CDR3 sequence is CASSYWRVHYGYTF. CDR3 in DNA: TGTGCCAGCAGTTACTGGCGGGTCCACTATGGCTACACCTTC.

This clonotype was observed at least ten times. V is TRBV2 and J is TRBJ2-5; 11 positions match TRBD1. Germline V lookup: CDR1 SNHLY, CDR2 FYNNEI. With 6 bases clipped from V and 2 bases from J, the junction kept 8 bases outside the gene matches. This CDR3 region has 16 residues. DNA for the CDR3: TGTGCCAGCAGCGACCGGACAGGGGGCCCGCAAGAGACCCAGTACTTC. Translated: CASSDRTGGPQETQYF.

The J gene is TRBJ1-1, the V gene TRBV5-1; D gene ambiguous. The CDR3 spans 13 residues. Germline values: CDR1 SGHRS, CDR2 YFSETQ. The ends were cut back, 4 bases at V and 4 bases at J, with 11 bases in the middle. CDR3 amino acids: CASSQATGTEAFF. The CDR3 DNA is TGCGCCAGCAGCCAAGCGACTGGCACTGAAGCTTTCTTT. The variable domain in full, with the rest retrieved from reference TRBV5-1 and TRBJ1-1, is KAGVTQTPRYLIKTRGQQVTLSCSPISGHRSVSWYQQTPGQGLQFLFEYFSETQRNKGNFPGRFSGRQFSNSRSEMNVSTLELGDSALYLCASSQATGTEAFFGQGTRLTVV.

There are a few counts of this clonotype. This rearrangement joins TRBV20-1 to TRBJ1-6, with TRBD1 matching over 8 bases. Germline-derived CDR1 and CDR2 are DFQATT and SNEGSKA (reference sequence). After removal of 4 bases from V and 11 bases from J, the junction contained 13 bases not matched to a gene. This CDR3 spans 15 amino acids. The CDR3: CSAIEQGVHGAPLHF. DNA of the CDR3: TGCAGTGCTATCGAACAGGGGGTCCATGGAGCACCCCTCCACTTT.

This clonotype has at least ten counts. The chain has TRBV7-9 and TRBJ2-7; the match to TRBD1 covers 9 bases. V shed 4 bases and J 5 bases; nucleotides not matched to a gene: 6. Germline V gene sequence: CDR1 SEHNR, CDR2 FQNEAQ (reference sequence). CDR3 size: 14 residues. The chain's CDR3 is CASSSRTGENEQYF. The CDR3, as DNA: TGTGCCAGCAGCTCCCGGACAGGGGAAAACGAGCAGTACTTC.

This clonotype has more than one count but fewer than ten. The CDR3, as DNA: TGTGCCAGCAGTAGCGAGGGACTACCATTCTACGAGCAGTACTTC. Its translation is CASSSEGLPFYEQYF. The chain is built from TRBV28 and TRBJ2-7; 7 nucleotides line up with TRBD2. The CDR3 spans 15 residues. Germline values: CDR1 MDHEN, CDR2 SYDVKM. J lost 3 bases, V lost 5 bases, and 10 bases had no gene match.

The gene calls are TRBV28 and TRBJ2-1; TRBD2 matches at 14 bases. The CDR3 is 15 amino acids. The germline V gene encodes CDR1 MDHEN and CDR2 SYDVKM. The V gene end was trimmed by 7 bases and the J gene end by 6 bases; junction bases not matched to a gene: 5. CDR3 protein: CASNLGLAGVNEQFF. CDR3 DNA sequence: TGTGCCAGCAACCTGGGACTAGCGGGAGTCAATGAGCAGTTCTTC.

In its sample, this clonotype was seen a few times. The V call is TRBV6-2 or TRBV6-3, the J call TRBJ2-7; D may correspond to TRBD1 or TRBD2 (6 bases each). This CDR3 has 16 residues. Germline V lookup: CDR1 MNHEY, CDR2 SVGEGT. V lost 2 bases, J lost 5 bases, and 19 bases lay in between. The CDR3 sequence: CASSYNPGGRLDEQYF. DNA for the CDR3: TGTGCCAGCAGTTACAACCCCGGGGGCCGGTTGGACGAGCAGTACTTC.

CDR3 loop: CSARFSGPIGNIQYF. The CDR3 DNA is TGCAGTGCTAGATTTTCTGGCCCCATCGGGAACATTCAGTACTTC. This chain joins TRBV20-1 and TRBJ2-4; D unclear. Germline CDR1 is DFQATT and CDR2 is SNEGSKA (reference sequence). The CDR3 length is 15 residues. With 2 bases removed from V and 7 bases from J, the gap between germline ends came to 18 bases.

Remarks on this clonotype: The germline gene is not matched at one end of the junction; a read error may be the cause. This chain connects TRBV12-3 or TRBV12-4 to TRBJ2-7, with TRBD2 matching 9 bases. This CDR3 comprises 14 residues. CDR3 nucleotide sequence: TGTGCCAGCAGTCTAGCGGGGTTGGTCAACGAGCAGTACTTC. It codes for CASSLAGLVNEQYF.